This TCR beta chain appears in the sequencing data of a study of blood T cell repertoires in COVID-19. Study overall: Samples of COVID-19 (acute and convalescent) were obtained from the United States, Italy and Spain. Sources were T cells, B-cell-depleted T cells, or PBMCs; the material itself was cDNA or gDNA.

This clone was seen a single time. Per the original methods: By means of reference gene primer amplification, nucleated cell counts were estimated. Assay used: immunoSEQ multiplex PCR; TCRdb lists only in-frame clones, some missing. V and J calls and clone size are copied from that table; D and trimming were computed from the DNA. The data contain about 15,000 clones, approximately 90% of them seen just once; the ten biggest clones take up roughly 10%. The sequenced material came from peripheral blood. The sequence came from a human donor in a cohort sampled during active COVID-19.

The CDR3 protein is CAIRGEGGRDLDTEAFF. DNA for the CDR3: TGTGCCATCAGGGGGGAAGGGGGCCGGGATCTGGACACTGAAGCTTTCTTT. The chain uses TRBV10-3 and TRBJ1-1; 7 positions agree with TRBD1. Germline V gives CDR1 ENHRY, CDR2 SYGVKD. V was pared by 6 bases and J by 3 bases, with 16 bases of the junction left unmatched. The CDR3 length is 17 residues.